This T cell receptor (beta chain) was sequenced for a study of T cell changes during pregnancy in multiple sclerosis. There are 15 residues in the CDR3. Germline V lookup: CDR1 SGHAT, CDR2 FQNNGV. The germline V and J ends were trimmed by 5 bases and 4 bases, with 15 bases remaining between them. Clones were read by immunoSEQ multiplex PCR, and TCRdb kept only the in-frame ones, dropping some. The table includes tens of thousands of clones, 80% to 95% detected once. The specimen comprised CD8+ T cells from peripheral blood mononuclear cells, sampled after pregnancy. The rearrangement uses TRBV11-2 and TRBJ2-1, with TRBD2 as a possible D gene (6 bases). The sequence was obtained from a female donor with multiple sclerosis, enrolled in a pregnancy study. CDR3 region: CASSPRASVYNEQFF. The CDR3 DNA reads as TGTGCCAGCAGCCCCCGGGCTAGCGTTTACAATGAGCAGTTCTTC.